A selection of T cell receptor beta chains follows, all from one sample in a study of blood T cell repertoires in COVID-19. Only in-frame clones appear in the TCRdb table, and some are missing; sequencing was by immunoSEQ multiplex PCR. The repertoire has 250,000 to 350,000 clones, around 85% of them found once; the top ten carry roughly 1.5%. The material sequenced was peripheral blood. The receptors were sampled from a human donor with COVID-19, enrolled during active disease. The donor label of this sample is uncertain. Each CDR3 is given with its conserved first and last residue. The D gene is left open where the match is weak. Rows may omit the clone size; those that give it use once, few, many or a size class.

d_gene: TRBD2; j_gene: TRBJ2-7; v_gene: TRBV27; len: 15; abundance: .; CDR3aa: CASRGSERGTYEQYF; CDR3nt: TGTGCCAGCAGGGGTTCGGAGCGGGGAACCTACGAGCAGTACTTC
d_gene: .; j_gene: TRBJ2-3; v_gene: TRBV7-8; len: 14; abundance: .; CDR3aa: CASSRVLATDTQYF; CDR3nt: TGTGCCAGCAGCCGTGTCTTAGCGACAGATACGCAGTATTTT
d_gene: TRBD2; j_gene: TRBJ2-7; v_gene: TRBV7-8; len: 14; abundance: .; CDR3aa: CASSSLAGPYEQYF; CDR3nt: TGTGCCAGCAGTTCACTAGCGGGACCCTACGAGCAGTACTTC
d_gene: TRBD1; j_gene: TRBJ2-7; v_gene: TRBV29-1; len: 12; abundance: .; CDR3aa: CSVEAGGYEQYF; CDR3nt: TGCAGCGTTGAAGCAGGGGGCTACGAGCAGTACTTC
d_gene: TRBD2; j_gene: TRBJ2-5; v_gene: TRBV19; len: 17; abundance: once; CDR3aa: CASSAIRTSGIQETQYF; CDR3nt: TGTGCCAGTAGTGCTATTAGGACTAGCGGGATTCAAGAGACCCAGTACTTC
d_gene: TRBD2; j_gene: TRBJ2-3; v_gene: TRBV3-1/TRBV3-2; len: 18; abundance: .; CDR3aa: CASSPIPLAGGPTDTQYF; CDR3nt: TGTGCCAGCAGCCCCATTCCGCTAGCGGGAGGACCCACAGATACGCAGTATTTT
d_gene: TRBD2; j_gene: TRBJ2-1; v_gene: TRBV5-1; len: 16; abundance: .; CDR3aa: CASSLVGTSGYNEQFF; CDR3nt: TGCGCCAGCAGCTTGGTGGGGACTAGCGGGTACAATGAGCAGTTCTTC
d_gene: TRBD1; j_gene: TRBJ1-3; v_gene: TRBV9; len: 17; abundance: .; CDR3aa: CASRPRDRGSGGNTIYF; CDR3nt: TGTGCCAGCAGACCCCGGGACAGGGGGTCGGGGGGAAACACCATATATTTT
d_gene: TRBD1; j_gene: TRBJ2-5; v_gene: TRBV9; len: 15; abundance: .; CDR3aa: CASSVLPDREETQYF; CDR3nt: TGTGCCAGCAGCGTCCTCCCGGACAGGGAAGAGACCCAGTACTTC
d_gene: TRBD1; j_gene: TRBJ2-7; v_gene: TRBV6-5; len: 13; abundance: .; CDR3aa: CASAGTALYEQYF; CDR3nt: TGTGCCAGCGCCGGGACAGCCCTTTACGAGCAGTACTTC
d_gene: .; j_gene: TRBJ2-6; v_gene: TRBV9; len: 18; abundance: .; CDR3aa: CASSVPLSRVAGANVLTF; CDR3nt: TGTGCCAGCAGCGTACCCTTGAGCAGGGTTGCAGGGGCCAACGTCCTGACTTTC
d_gene: .; j_gene: TRBJ2-1; v_gene: TRBV3-1/TRBV3-2; len: 15; abundance: .; CDR3aa: CASSPWGREHNEQFF; CDR3nt: TGTGCCAGCAGCCCCTGGGGGCGGGAGCACAATGAGCAGTTCTTC
d_gene: .; j_gene: TRBJ2-1; v_gene: TRBV5-1; len: 13; abundance: .; CDR3aa: CASSLGDINEQFF; CDR3nt: TGCGCCAGCAGCTTGGGGGACATCAATGAGCAGTTCTTC
d_gene: .; j_gene: TRBJ1-1; v_gene: TRBV2; len: 13; abundance: .; CDR3aa: CASHREPNTEAFF; CDR3nt: TGTGCCAGCCACAGGGAACCGAACACTGAAGCTTTCTTT
d_gene: TRBD1; j_gene: TRBJ2-7; v_gene: TRBV7-2; len: 16; abundance: .; CDR3aa: CASSLVTGGQPHEQYF; CDR3nt: TGTGCCAGCAGCTTAGTGACAGGGGGCCAGCCCCACGAGCAGTACTTC
d_gene: .; j_gene: TRBJ1-6; v_gene: TRBV5-1; len: 15; abundance: few; CDR3aa: CASRPQGAIDSPLHF; CDR3nt: TGCGCCAGCAGACCTCAAGGGGCGATTGATTCACCCCTCCACTTT
d_gene: TRBD2; j_gene: TRBJ2-7; v_gene: TRBV6-6; len: 16; abundance: .; CDR3aa: CASSPGLAGGAHEQYF; CDR3nt: TGTGCCAGCAGTCCGGGACTAGCGGGAGGGGCCCACGAGCAGTACTTC
d_gene: .; j_gene: TRBJ1-2; v_gene: TRBV19; len: 13; abundance: .; CDR3aa: CASRTDTDYGYTF; CDR3nt: TGTGCCAGTAGGACGGACACAGACTATGGCTACACCTTC
d_gene: TRBD2; j_gene: TRBJ2-7; v_gene: TRBV14; len: 15; abundance: .; CDR3aa: CASSHLTSGRYEQYF; CDR3nt: TGTGCCAGCAGCCACCTGACTAGCGGGAGGTACGAGCAGTACTTC
d_gene: .; j_gene: TRBJ1-5; v_gene: TRBV10-2; len: 16; abundance: once; CDR3aa: CASSESLGTTNQPQHF; CDR3nt: TGCGCCAGCAGTGAGTCGTTGGGGACAACCAATCAGCCCCAGCATTTT